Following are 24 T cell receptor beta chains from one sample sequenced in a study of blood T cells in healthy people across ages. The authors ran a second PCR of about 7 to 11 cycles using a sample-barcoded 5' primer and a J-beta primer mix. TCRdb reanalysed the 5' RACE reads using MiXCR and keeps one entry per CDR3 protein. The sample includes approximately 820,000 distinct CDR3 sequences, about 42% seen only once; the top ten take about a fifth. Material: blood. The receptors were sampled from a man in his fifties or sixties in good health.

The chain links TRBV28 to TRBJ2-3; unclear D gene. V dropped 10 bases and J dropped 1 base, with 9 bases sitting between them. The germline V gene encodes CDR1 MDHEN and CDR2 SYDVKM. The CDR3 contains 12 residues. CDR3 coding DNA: TGTGCCACAGTTCGTGGCACAGATACGCAGTATTTT. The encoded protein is CATVRGTDTQYF.

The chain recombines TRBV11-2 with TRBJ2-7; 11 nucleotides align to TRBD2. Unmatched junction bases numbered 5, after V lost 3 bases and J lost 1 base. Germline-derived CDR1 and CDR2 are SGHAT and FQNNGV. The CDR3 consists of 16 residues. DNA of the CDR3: TGTGCCAGCAGCTTCGGACTAGCGGGTGCATCCTACGAGCAGTACTTC. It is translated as CASSFGLAGASYEQYF.

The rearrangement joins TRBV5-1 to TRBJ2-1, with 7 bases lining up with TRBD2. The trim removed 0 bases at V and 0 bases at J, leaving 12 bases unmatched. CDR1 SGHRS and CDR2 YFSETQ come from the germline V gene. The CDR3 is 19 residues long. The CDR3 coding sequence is TGCGCCAGCAGCTTGGCTCCCAATCTAGCGGCCCGCTCCTACAATGAGCAGTTCTTC. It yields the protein CASSLAPNLAARSYNEQFF.

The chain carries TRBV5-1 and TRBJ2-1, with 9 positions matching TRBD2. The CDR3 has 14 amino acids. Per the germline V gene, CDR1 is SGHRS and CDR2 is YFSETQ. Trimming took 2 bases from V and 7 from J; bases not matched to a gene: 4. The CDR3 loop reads CASSFGAGGNEQFF. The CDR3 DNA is TGCGCCAGCAGCTTTGGGGCGGGGGGGAATGAGCAGTTCTTC.

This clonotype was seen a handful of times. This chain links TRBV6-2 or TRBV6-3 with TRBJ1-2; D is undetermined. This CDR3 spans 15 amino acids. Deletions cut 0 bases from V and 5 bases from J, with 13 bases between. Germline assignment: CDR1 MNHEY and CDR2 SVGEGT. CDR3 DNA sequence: TGTGCCAGCAGTTACTCGCGGGCAGCATCTTATGGCTACACCTTC. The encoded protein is CASSYSRAASYGYTF.

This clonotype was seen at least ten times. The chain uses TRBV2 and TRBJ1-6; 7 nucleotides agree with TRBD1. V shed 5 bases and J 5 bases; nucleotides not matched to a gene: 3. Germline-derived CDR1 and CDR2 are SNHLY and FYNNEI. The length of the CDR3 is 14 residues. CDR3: CASSSGTDNSPLHF. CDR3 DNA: TGTGCCAGCAGTTCCGGGACAGATAATTCACCCCTCCACTTT.

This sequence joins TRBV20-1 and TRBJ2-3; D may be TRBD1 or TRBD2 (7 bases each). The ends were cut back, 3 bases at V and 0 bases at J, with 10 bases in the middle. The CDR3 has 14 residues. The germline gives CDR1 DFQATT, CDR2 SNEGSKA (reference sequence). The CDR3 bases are TGCAGTGCTAGCAGGGGGGGAAGCACAGATACGCAGTATTTT. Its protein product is CSASRGGSTDTQYF.

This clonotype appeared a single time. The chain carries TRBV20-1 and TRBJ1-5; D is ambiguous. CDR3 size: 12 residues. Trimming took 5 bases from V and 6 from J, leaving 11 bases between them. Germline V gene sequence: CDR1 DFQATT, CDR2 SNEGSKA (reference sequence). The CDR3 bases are TGCAGTGCTCAGGACCGGGTTCAGCCCCAGCATTTT. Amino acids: CSAQDRVQPQHF.

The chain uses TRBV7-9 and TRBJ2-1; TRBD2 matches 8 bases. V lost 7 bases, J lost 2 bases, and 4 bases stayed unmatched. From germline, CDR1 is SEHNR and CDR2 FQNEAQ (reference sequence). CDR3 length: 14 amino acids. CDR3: CASTLAGPYNEQFF. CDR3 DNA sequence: TGTGCCAGCACCCTAGCGGGTCCCTACAATGAGCAGTTCTTC.

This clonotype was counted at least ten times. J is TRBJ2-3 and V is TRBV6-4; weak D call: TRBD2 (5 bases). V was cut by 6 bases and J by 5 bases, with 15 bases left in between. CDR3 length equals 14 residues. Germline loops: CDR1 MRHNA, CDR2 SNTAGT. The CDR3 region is CASSLNGGRDTQYF. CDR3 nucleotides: TGTGCCAGCAGCCTTAACGGAGGAAGAGATACGCAGTATTTT.

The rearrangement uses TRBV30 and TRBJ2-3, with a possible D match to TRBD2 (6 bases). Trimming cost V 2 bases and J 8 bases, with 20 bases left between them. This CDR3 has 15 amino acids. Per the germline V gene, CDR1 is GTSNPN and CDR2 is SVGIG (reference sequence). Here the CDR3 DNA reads TGTGCCTGGAGTCCGCGAGGTGTCCTCGGGGGTACGCAGTATTTT. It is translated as CAWSPRGVLGGTQYF. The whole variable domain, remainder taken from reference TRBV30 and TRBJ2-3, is SQTIHQWPATLVQPVGSPLSLECTVEGTSNPNLYWYRQAAGRGLQLLFYSVGIGQISSEVPQNLSASRPQDRQFILSSKKLLLSDSGFYLCAWSPRGVLGGTQYFGPGTRLTVL.

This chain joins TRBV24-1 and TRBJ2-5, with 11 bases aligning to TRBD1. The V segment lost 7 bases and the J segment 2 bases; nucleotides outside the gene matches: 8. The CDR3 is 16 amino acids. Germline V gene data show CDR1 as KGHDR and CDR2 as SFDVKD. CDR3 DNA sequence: TGTGCCACCAGCCCCGGACAGGGGGCTTTTCAAGAGACCCAGTACTTC. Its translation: CATSPGQGAFQETQYF.

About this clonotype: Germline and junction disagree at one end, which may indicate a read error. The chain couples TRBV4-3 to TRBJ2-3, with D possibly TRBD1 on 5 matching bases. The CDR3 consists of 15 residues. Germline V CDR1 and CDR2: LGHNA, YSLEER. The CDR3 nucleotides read TGCGCCTGCAGCCAAGCAGGGTCTAGCACAGATACGCAGTATTTT. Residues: CACSQAGSSTDTQYF.

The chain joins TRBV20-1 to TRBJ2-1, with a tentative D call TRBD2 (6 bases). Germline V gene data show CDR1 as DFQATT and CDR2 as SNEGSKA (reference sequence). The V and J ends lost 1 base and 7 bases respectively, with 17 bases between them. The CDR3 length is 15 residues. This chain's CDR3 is CSARGQNKGRNEQFF. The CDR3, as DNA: TGCAGTGCTAGAGGACAGAACAAGGGGAGGAATGAGCAGTTCTTC.

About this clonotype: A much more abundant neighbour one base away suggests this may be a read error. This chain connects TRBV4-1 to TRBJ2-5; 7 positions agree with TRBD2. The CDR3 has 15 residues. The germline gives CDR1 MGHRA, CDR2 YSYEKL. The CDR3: CASNQDGGSQETQYF. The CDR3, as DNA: TGCGCCAGCAACCAAGACGGGGGGTCCCAAGAGACCCAGTACTTC.

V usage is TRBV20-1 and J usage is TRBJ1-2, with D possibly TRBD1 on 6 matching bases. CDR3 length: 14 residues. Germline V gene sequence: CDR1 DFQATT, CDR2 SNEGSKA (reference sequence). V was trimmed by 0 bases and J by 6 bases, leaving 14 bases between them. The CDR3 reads CSARDYQGIDGYTF. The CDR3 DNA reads TGCAGTGCTAGAGATTATCAGGGGATTGATGGCTACACCTTC.

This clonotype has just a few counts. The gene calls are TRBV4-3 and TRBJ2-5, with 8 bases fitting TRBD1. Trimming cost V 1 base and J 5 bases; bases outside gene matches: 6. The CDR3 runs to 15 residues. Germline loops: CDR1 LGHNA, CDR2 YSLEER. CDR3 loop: CASSQGQGRWETQYF. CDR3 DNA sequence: TGCGCCAGCAGCCAAGGACAGGGGAGGTGGGAGACCCAGTACTTC.

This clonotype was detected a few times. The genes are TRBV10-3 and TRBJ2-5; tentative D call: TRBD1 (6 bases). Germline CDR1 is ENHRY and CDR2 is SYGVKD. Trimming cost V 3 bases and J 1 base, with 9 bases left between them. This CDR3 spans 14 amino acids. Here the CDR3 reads CAISDSDSQETQYF. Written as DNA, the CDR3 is TGTGCCATCAGTGACTCGGACAGCCAAGAGACCCAGTACTTC.

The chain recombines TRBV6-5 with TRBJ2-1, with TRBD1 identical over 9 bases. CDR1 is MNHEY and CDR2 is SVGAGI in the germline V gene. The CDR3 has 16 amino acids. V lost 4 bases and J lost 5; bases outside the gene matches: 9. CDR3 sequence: CASSSSGTGIHNEQFF. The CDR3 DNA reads TGTGCCAGCAGTTCTTCCGGGACAGGGATCCACAATGAGCAGTTCTTC.

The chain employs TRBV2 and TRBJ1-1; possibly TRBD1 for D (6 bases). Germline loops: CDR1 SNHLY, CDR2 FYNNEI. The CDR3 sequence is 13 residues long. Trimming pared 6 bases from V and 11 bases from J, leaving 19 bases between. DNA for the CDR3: TGTGCCAGCAGCAGCCTTAGGGACACCGTCGCTTTCTTT. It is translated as CASSSLRDTVAFF.

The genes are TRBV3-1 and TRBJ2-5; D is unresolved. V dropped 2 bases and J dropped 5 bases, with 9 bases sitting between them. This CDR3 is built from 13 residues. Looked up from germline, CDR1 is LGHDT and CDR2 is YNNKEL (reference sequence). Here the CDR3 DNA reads TGTGCCAGCAGCCAATCTTTAACCGAGACCCAGTACTTC. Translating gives CASSQSLTETQYF.

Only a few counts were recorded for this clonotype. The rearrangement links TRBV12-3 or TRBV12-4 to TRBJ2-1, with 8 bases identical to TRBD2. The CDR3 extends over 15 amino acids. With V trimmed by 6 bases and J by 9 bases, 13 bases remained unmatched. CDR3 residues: CASSPERGPSSEQFF. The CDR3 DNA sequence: TGTGCCAGCAGCCCGGAGCGGGGGCCTTCCAGTGAGCAGTTCTTC.

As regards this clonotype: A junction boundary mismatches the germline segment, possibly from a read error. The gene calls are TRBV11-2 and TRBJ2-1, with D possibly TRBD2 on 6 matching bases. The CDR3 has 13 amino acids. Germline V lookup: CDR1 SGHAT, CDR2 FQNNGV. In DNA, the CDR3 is TGTGCCAGCAGCTCTTCGGGGGTTGGTGAGCAGTCCTTC. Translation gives CASSSSGVGEQSF.

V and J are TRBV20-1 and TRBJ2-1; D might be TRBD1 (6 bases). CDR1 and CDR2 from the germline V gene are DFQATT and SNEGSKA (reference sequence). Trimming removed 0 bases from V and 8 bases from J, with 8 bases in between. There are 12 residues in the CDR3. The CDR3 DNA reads TGCAGTGCTAGAGACAGGGGCGATGAGCAGTTCTTC. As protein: CSARDRGDEQFF.